This entry describes one T cell receptor (beta chain). Its antigen remains unknown. The entry originates in a study of T cell repertoires in cytomegalovirus infection. Study information: HLA-C-restricted CMV epitopes, recently identified, and well-studied HLA-B-restricted ones were used by the study.

TCRdb processed the reads anew with MiXCR; each CDR3 protein has one entry. This repertoire shows about 920,000 distinct CDR3 sequences, about 33% found once; its top ten account for roughly 13%. Whole-study findings and limits: The response measured ex vivo was dominated by TCR beta clonotypes (HLA-C-restricted and CMV-specific).

Losses at the gene ends were 5 bases for V and 1 base for J; bases not matched to a gene: 10. The CDR3 is made up of 16 amino acids. Germline-derived CDR1 and CDR2 are LNHDA and SQIVND (reference sequence). Material: cultured CD8+ T cells from PBMCs, obtained from culture after CMV antigen stimulation. This receptor was identified in a human donor in good health (CMV status not recorded). Some clones in this sample may be carry-over from other donors' samples. The chain combines TRBV19 with TRBJ1-2; 7 bases agree with TRBD1. The CDR3 nucleotides are TGTGCCAGTAGTGACGGGACAGCTATAGTTAACTATGGCTACACCTTC. Translating gives CASSDGTAIVNYGYTF.